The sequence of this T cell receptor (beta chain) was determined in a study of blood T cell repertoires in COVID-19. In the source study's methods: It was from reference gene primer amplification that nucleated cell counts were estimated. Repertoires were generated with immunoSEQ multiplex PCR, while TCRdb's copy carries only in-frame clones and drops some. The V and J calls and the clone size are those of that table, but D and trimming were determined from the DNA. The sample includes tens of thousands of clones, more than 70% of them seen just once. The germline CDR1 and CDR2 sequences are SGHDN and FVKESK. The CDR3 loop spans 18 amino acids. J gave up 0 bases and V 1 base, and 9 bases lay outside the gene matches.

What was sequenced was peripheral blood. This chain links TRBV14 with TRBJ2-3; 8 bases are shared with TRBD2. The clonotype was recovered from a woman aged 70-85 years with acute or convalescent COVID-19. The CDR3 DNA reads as TGTGCCAGCAGCCAAGTAATGAGGGCTAGCGGGAGCACAGATACGCAGTATTTT. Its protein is CASSQVMRASGSTDTQYF.